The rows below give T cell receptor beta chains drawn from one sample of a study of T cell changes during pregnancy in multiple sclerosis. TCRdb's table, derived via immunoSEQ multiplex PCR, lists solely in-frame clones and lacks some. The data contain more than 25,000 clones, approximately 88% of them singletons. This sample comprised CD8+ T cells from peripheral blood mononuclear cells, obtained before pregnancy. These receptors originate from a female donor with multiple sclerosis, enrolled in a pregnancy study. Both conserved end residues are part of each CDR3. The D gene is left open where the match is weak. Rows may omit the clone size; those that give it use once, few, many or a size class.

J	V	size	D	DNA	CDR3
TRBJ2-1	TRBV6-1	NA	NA	TGTGCCAGCAGTGCAAGGGGGAACTCCTACAATGAGCAGTTCTTC	CASSARGNSYNEQFF
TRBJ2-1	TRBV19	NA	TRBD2	TGTGCCAGTAGATCTACTCCTAGCGGGGGCTTATCCTACAATGAGCAGTTCTTC	CASRSTPSGGLSYNEQFF
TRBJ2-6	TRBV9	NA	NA	TGTGCCAGCAGCGTAGATACCCAGGGGAGCTCTGGGGCCAACGTCCTGACTTTC	CASSVDTQGSSGANVLTF
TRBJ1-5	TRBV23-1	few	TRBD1	TGCGCCAGCAGTCAATGGACAGGGGGCAATCAGCCCCAGCATTTT	CASSQWTGGNQPQHF
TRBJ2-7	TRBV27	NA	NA	TGTGCCAGCAGTTCTCGTTGGGGGGACGTCTACGAGCAGTACTTC	CASSSRWGDVYEQYF
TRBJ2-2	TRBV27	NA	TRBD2	TGTGCCAGCAGTTTCGGGGGGTTGGCCGGGGAGCTGTTTTTT	CASSFGGLAGELFF
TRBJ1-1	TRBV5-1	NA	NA	TGCGCCAGCAGCTTGGCCTCAGGGATGACTGAAGCTTTCTTT	CASSLASGMTEAFF
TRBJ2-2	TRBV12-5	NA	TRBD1	TGTGCTAGTGGTTTGGATACAGGGGCCGGGGAGCTGTTTTTT	CASGLDTGAGELFF
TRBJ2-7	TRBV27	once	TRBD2	TGTGCCAGCAGCAGCGGGGGCTCCTACGAGCAGTACTTC	CASSSGGSYEQYF
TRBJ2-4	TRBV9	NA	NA	TGTGCCAGCAGCGTAGGGGGGGGGCGCGGAAACATTCAGTACTTC	CASSVGGGRGNIQYF
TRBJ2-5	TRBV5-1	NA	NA	TGCGCCAGCAGCCGTCTAGGAGTTTCGGAGACCCAGTACTTC	CASSRLGVSETQYF
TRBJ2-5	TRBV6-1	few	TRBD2	TGTGCCAGCAGTTTCGGGGGGGGACAAGAGACCCAGTACTTC	CASSFGGGQETQYF
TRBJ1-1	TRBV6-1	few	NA	TGTGCCAGCACCCCGGGGAGGAGGCTCCAGGATGAAGCTTTCTTT	CASTPGRRLQDEAFF
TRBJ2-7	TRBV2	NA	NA	TGTGCCAACCTTCAACCAGGGCCAGGGGACTACGAGCAGTACTTC	CANLQPGPGDYEQYF
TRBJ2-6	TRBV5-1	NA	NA	TGCGCCAGCAGGCTTAAGGGGAAGGGGGCCAACGTCCTGACTTTC	CASRLKGKGANVLTF
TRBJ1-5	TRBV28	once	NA	TGTGCCAGCAGTTCTTTATTTATAAGGGGCGTCCAGCCCCAGCATTTT	CASSSLFIRGVQPQHF
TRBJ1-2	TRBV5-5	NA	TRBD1	TGTGCCAGCAGCTTGGGGGGGACAGGGTATGGCTACACCTTC	CASSLGGTGYGYTF
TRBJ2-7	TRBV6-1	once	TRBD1	TGTGCCAGCAGGGGCCTAGGGACAGGGCTCCACGAGCAGTACTTC	CASRGLGTGLHEQYF
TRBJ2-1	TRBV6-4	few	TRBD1	TGTGCCAGCAGTGACGGGACAGGGGGCAATGAGCAGTTCTTC	CASSDGTGGNEQFF
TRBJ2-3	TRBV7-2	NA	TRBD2	TGTGCCAGCAGCTTACTAGCGGGGGCGAGTGATACGCAGTATTTT	CASSLLAGASDTQYF
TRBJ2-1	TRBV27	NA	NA	TGTGCCAGCAGTCTCGACTTGGGTGAGCAGTTCTTC	CASSLDLGEQFF
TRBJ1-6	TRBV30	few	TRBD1	TGTGCCTGGAGTGTACCGGACAGGGATAGCTCACCCCTCCACTTT	CAWSVPDRDSSPLHF
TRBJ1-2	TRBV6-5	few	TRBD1	TGTGCCAGCAGGCGGCAGGGGGAAGTGGAGGGCTACACCTTC	CASRRQGEVEGYTF
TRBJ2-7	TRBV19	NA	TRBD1	TGTGCCAGTAGCTCATCCGGGACAGTCCCCTACGAGCAGTACTTC	CASSSSGTVPYEQYF
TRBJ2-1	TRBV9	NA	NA	TGTGCCAGCAGCGTAGTGGGGGCGCCGGTCTACAATGAGCAGTTCTTC	CASSVVGAPVYNEQFF
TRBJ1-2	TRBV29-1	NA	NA	TGCAGCGTTCTGTTAATATCAGGGCTTGAGAGCTACACCTTC	CSVLLISGLESYTF
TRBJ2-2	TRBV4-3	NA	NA	TGCGCCAGCAGCCAAGAGACAAGGTTCACCGGGGAGCTGTTTTTT	CASSQETRFTGELFF
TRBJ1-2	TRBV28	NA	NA	TGTGCCAGCAGCTATCCCCCGGAGACGGTTATATCAGACAACTATGGCTACACCTTC	CASSYPPETVISDNYGYTF
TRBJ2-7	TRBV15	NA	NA	TGTGCCACCAGCAGAGAAGCTGAGGCCTACGAGCAGTACTTC	CATSREAEAYEQYF
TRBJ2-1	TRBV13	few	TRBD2	TGTGCCAGCAGCCCACCCGGGACTAGCGGAAATGAGCAGTTCTTC	CASSPPGTSGNEQFF
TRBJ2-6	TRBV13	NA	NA	TGTGCCAGCAGCCCAACTAGAGGGCCTGGGGCCAACGTCCTGACTTTC	CASSPTRGPGANVLTF
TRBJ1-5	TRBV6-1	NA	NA	TGTGCCAGCAGTGAAGGGGAGGGGGGGCAGCCCCAGCATTTT	CASSEGEGGQPQHF
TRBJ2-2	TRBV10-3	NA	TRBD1	TGTGCCATTTCCGGGACAGGAGAACACACCGGGGAGCTGTTTTTT	CAISGTGEHTGELFF
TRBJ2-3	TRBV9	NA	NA	TGTGCCAGCGCCGCCATTGGCGGCCTAGATACGCAGTATTTT	CASAAIGGLDTQYF
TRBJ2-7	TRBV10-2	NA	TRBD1	TGCGCCAGCATCGAGGACAGGGGGTGGGGGGAGCAGTACTTC	CASIEDRGWGEQYF
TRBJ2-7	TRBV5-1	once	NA	TGCGCCAGCAGCCTGACTCAGGGAATGTTTAGTGAGCAGTACTTC	CASSLTQGMFSEQYF